This is a list of T cell receptor beta chains from one sample in a study of T cell changes during pregnancy in multiple sclerosis. Assay: immunoSEQ multiplex PCR; the TCRdb copy retains only in-frame clones and omits some. The sample records fewer than 140,000 clones, around 90% being singletons. Source: peripheral blood, taken after pregnancy. All receptors derive from a female donor with multiple sclerosis, enrolled in a pregnancy study. CDR3s include the opening cysteine and the closing phenylalanine or tryptophan. The D gene is left open where the match is weak. Size is omitted from some rows. Given values are once, few, many or a class for expanded clones.

j_gene: TRBJ2-1; d_gene: TRBD2; v_gene: TRBV2; abundance: -; CDR3aa: CASRYLAGENEQFF; CDR3nt: TGTGCCAGCAGGTACCTAGCGGGGGAGAATGAGCAGTTCTTC
j_gene: TRBJ2-7; d_gene: TRBD1; v_gene: TRBV5-1; abundance: -; CDR3aa: CASSLEGTGAYEQYF; CDR3nt: TGCGCCAGCAGCTTGGAGGGGACAGGGGCCTACGAGCAGTACTTC
j_gene: TRBJ1-5; d_gene: -; v_gene: TRBV11-1; abundance: -; CDR3aa: CASSFLYRHRSPQHF; CDR3nt: TGTGCCAGCAGCTTTTTATACAGGCATAGAAGCCCCCAGCATTTT
j_gene: TRBJ2-7; d_gene: TRBD2; v_gene: TRBV28; abundance: -; CDR3aa: CASRKREGTYEQYF; CDR3nt: TGTGCCAGCAGAAAAAGGGAGGGGACCTACGAGCAGTACTTC
j_gene: TRBJ1-3; d_gene: -; v_gene: TRBV2; abundance: -; CDR3aa: CASRAETGGNTIYF; CDR3nt: TGTGCCAGCAGGGCCGAGACAGGAGGAAACACCATATATTTT
j_gene: TRBJ2-2; d_gene: -; v_gene: TRBV7-6; abundance: -; CDR3aa: CASSTSGGTNTGELFF; CDR3nt: TGTGCCAGCAGCACTTCGGGCGGGACCAACACCGGGGAGCTGTTTTTT
j_gene: TRBJ1-1; d_gene: -; v_gene: TRBV5-1; abundance: -; CDR3aa: CASSLGGVTEAFF; CDR3nt: TGCGCCAGCAGCTTAGGGGGGGTCACTGAAGCTTTCTTT
j_gene: TRBJ1-5; d_gene: -; v_gene: TRBV18; abundance: -; CDR3aa: CASSPLGPPQPQHF; CDR3nt: TGTGCCAGCTCACCCCTGGGGCCTCCTCAACCCCAGCATTTT
j_gene: TRBJ2-7; d_gene: -; v_gene: TRBV5-4; abundance: -; CDR3aa: CASSPGGRSYEQYF; CDR3nt: TGTGCCAGCAGCCCCGGGGGGCGCTCCTACGAGCAGTACTTC
j_gene: TRBJ2-3; d_gene: TRBD2; v_gene: TRBV18; abundance: once; CDR3aa: CASSPIPAGGIADTQYF; CDR3nt: TGTGCCAGCTCACCGATTCCTGCGGGGGGAATCGCAGATACGCAGTATTTT
j_gene: TRBJ1-5; d_gene: -; v_gene: TRBV7-6; abundance: -; CDR3aa: CASSLGGSGQPQHF; CDR3nt: TGTGCCAGCAGCTTAGGAGGGTCGGGGCAGCCCCAGCATTTT
j_gene: TRBJ2-2; d_gene: -; v_gene: TRBV10-3; abundance: -; CDR3aa: CAISEDRVGLFF; CDR3nt: TGTGCCATCAGTGAGGACCGGGTCGGGCTGTTTTTT
j_gene: TRBJ1-4; d_gene: -; v_gene: TRBV11-2; abundance: -; CDR3aa: CASSLGLQEGKLFF; CDR3nt: TGTGCCAGCAGCTTGGGGTTACAGGAGGGAAAACTGTTTTTT
j_gene: TRBJ2-7; d_gene: -; v_gene: TRBV16; abundance: -; CDR3aa: CASSQSSVAYEQYF; CDR3nt: TGTGCCAGCAGCCAATCAAGCGTCGCCTACGAGCAGTACTTC
j_gene: TRBJ1-1; d_gene: TRBD1; v_gene: TRBV5-1; abundance: -; CDR3aa: CASKRGQGAHMNTEAFF; CDR3nt: TGCGCCAGCAAAAGGGGACAGGGGGCCCACATGAACACTGAAGCTTTCTTT
j_gene: TRBJ1-2; d_gene: -; v_gene: TRBV5-4; abundance: -; CDR3aa: CASSLGGLKGYGYTF; CDR3nt: TGTGCCAGCAGCTTGGGCGGGTTAAAAGGCTATGGCTACACCTTC
j_gene: TRBJ1-4; d_gene: -; v_gene: TRBV28; abundance: -; CDR3aa: CASSLQGFREKLFF; CDR3nt: TGTGCCAGCAGTTTACAGGGGTTTCGCGAAAAACTGTTTTTT
j_gene: TRBJ1-4; d_gene: -; v_gene: TRBV6-5; abundance: -; CDR3aa: CAGSHLGSSNEKLFF; CDR3nt: TGTGCCGGTTCCCACTTGGGGAGCTCTAATGAAAAACTGTTTTTT
j_gene: TRBJ2-2; d_gene: -; v_gene: TRBV7-9; abundance: -; CDR3aa: CASSPQGTGELFF; CDR3nt: TGTGCCAGCAGCCCCCAGGGAACCGGGGAGCTGTTTTTT
j_gene: TRBJ1-1; d_gene: TRBD1; v_gene: TRBV9; abundance: -; CDR3aa: CASSVGLTGGRGFDTEAFF; CDR3nt: TGTGCCAGCAGCGTGGGCCTGACAGGGGGCCGCGGCTTTGACACTGAAGCTTTCTTT
j_gene: TRBJ2-3; d_gene: -; v_gene: TRBV9; abundance: -; CDR3aa: CASSVGGITDTQYF; CDR3nt: TGTGCCAGCAGCGTAGGAGGTATCACAGATACGCAGTATTTT
j_gene: TRBJ2-7; d_gene: -; v_gene: TRBV2; abundance: -; CDR3aa: CAVRTPILPLSYEQYF; CDR3nt: TGTGCCGTACGCACCCCTATCCTACCCCTCTCCTACGAGCAGTACTTC
j_gene: TRBJ1-1; d_gene: TRBD1; v_gene: TRBV19; abundance: -; CDR3aa: CASSIGPRQGGLTNTEAFF; CDR3nt: TGTGCCAGTAGTATAGGCCCCCGACAGGGAGGCTTAACGAACACTGAAGCTTTCTTT
j_gene: TRBJ2-7; d_gene: TRBD1; v_gene: TRBV6-1; abundance: -; CDR3aa: CASSALTGVKLYEQYF; CDR3nt: TGTGCCAGCAGTGCCCTGACAGGGGTAAAGCTCTACGAGCAGTACTTC
j_gene: TRBJ2-2; d_gene: -; v_gene: TRBV5-1; abundance: -; CDR3aa: CASSLGQLYTGELFF; CDR3nt: TGCGCCAGCAGCTTGGGACAGTTATACACCGGGGAGCTGTTTTTT
j_gene: TRBJ2-2; d_gene: TRBD1; v_gene: TRBV7-3; abundance: -; CDR3aa: CASSDRVTGELFF; CDR3nt: TGTGCCAGCTCGGACAGGGTCACCGGGGAGCTGTTTTTT
j_gene: TRBJ2-2; d_gene: TRBD1; v_gene: TRBV5-1; abundance: -; CDR3aa: CASSLGTGRTGELFF; CDR3nt: TGCGCCAGCAGCTTGGGGACAGGGCGGACCGGGGAGCTGTTTTTT
j_gene: TRBJ1-5; d_gene: TRBD1; v_gene: TRBV7-3; abundance: -; CDR3aa: CASSLRHRGNLDQPQHF; CDR3nt: TGTGCCAGCAGCTTAAGGCACAGGGGCAACCTTGATCAGCCCCAGCATTTT
j_gene: TRBJ2-5; d_gene: -; v_gene: TRBV5-4; abundance: -; CDR3aa: CASSKPQETQYF; CDR3nt: TGTGCCAGCAGCAAGCCCCAAGAGACCCAGTACTTC
j_gene: TRBJ1-4; d_gene: TRBD1; v_gene: TRBV28; abundance: -; CDR3aa: CASRSGTGDEKLFF; CDR3nt: TGTGCCAGCAGATCCGGGACAGGGGATGAAAAACTGTTTTTT
j_gene: TRBJ2-7; d_gene: TRBD2; v_gene: TRBV7-2; abundance: -; CDR3aa: CASSLGLAGVQEQYF; CDR3nt: TGTGCCAGCAGCTTGGGGCTAGCGGGAGTACAAGAGCAGTACTTC
j_gene: TRBJ2-7; d_gene: -; v_gene: TRBV5-1; abundance: -; CDR3aa: CASSLARGFEQYF; CDR3nt: TGCGCCAGCAGCTTGGCCCGAGGGTTCGAGCAGTACTTC
j_gene: TRBJ1-2; d_gene: -; v_gene: TRBV25-1; abundance: -; CDR3aa: CASSEYNAVAGESYGYTF; CDR3nt: TGTGCCAGCAGTGAATATAACGCGGTCGCAGGGGAAAGCTATGGCTACACCTTC
j_gene: TRBJ2-5; d_gene: TRBD2; v_gene: TRBV28; abundance: once; CDR3aa: CASREGGRETQYF; CDR3nt: TGTGCCAGCCGGGAGGGCGGGAGGGAGACCCAGTACTTC
j_gene: TRBJ2-5; d_gene: TRBD1; v_gene: TRBV19; abundance: -; CDR3aa: CASSMSPGGQETQYF; CDR3nt: TGTGCCAGTAGTATGAGTCCAGGGGGCCAAGAGACCCAGTACTTC
j_gene: TRBJ2-7; d_gene: TRBD1; v_gene: TRBV5-1; abundance: -; CDR3aa: CASSYRTGSYEQYF; CDR3nt: TGCGCCAGCAGCTACCGGACAGGCTCCTACGAGCAGTACTTC
j_gene: TRBJ2-1; d_gene: TRBD1; v_gene: TRBV27; abundance: once; CDR3aa: CASSLRGQGFNEQFF; CDR3nt: TGTGCCAGCAGTTTAAGGGGACAGGGGTTTAATGAGCAGTTCTTC
j_gene: TRBJ1-1; d_gene: -; v_gene: TRBV15; abundance: -; CDR3aa: CATSRDRGPGTEAFF; CDR3nt: TGTGCCACCAGCAGAGATCGCGGGCCGGGCACTGAAGCTTTCTTT
j_gene: TRBJ1-2; d_gene: -; v_gene: TRBV30; abundance: -; CDR3aa: CAWLAQGYQANYGYTF; CDR3nt: TGTGCCTGGCTCGCTCAGGGATACCAAGCTAACTATGGCTACACCTTC
j_gene: TRBJ2-5; d_gene: TRBD1; v_gene: TRBV7-9; abundance: -; CDR3aa: CASSSIDRGSPYF; CDR3nt: TGTGCCAGCAGCTCAATTGACAGGGGGTCGCCGTACTTC